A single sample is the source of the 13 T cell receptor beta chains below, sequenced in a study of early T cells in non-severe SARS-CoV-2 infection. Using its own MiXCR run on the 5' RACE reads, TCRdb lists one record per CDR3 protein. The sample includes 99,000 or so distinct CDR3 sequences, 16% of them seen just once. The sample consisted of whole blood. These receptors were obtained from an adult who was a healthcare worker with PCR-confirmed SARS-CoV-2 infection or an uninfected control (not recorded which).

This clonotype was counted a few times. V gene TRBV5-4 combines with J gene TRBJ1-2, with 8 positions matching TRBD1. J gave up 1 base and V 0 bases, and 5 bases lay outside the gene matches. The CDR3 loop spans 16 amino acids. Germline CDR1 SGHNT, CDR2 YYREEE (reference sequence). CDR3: CASSLDRGGLNYGYTF. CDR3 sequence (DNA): TGTGCCAGCAGCTTGGACAGGGGGGGACTTAACTATGGCTACACCTTC.

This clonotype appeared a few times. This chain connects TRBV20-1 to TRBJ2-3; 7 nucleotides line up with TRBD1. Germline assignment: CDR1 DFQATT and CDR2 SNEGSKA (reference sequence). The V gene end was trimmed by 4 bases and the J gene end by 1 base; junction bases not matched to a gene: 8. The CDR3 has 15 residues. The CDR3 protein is CSAISTGVGTDTQYF. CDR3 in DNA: TGCAGTGCTATTTCAACAGGGGTCGGCACAGATACGCAGTATTTT.

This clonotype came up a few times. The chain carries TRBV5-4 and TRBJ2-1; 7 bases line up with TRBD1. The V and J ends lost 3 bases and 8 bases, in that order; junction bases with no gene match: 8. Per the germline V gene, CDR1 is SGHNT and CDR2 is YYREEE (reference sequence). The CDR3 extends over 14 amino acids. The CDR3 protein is CASSSKTGDDEQFF. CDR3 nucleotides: TGTGCCAGCAGCTCGAAAACAGGGGACGATGAGCAGTTCTTC.

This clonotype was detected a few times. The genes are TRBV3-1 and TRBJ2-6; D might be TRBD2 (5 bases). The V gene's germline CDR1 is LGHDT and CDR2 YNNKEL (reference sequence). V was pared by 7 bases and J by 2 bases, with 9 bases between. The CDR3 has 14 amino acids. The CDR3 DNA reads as TGTGCCAGCACCGAGGAGGCTGGGGCCAACGTCCTGACTTTC. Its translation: CASTEEAGANVLTF.

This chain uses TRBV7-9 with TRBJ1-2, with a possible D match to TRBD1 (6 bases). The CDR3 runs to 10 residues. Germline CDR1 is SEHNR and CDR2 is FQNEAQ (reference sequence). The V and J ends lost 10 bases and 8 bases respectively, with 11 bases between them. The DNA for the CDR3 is TGTGCCACGGGGGCGCGGGGCTACACCTTC. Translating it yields CATGARGYTF. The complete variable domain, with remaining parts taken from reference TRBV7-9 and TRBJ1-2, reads DTGVSQNPRHKITKRGQNVTFRCDPISEHNRLYWYRQTLGQGPEFLTYFQNEAQLEKSRLLSDRFSAERPKGSFSTLEIQRTEQGDSAMYLCATGARGYTFGSGTRLTVV.

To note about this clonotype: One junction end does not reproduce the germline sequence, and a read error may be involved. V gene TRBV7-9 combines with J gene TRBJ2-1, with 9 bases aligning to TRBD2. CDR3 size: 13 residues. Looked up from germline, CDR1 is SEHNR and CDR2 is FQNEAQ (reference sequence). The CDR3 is CASSLAGSNEQFF. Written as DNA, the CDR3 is TGTGCCAGCAGCCTAGCGGGGTCTAATGAGCAGTTCTTC.

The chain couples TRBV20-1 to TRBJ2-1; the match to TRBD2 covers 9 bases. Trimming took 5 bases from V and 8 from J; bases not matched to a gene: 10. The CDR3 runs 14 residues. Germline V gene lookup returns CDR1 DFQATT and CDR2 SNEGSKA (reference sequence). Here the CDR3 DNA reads TGCAGTGCTCCCTCCGCGGGAGGGCCGGATGAGCAGTTCTTC. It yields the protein CSAPSAGGPDEQFF.

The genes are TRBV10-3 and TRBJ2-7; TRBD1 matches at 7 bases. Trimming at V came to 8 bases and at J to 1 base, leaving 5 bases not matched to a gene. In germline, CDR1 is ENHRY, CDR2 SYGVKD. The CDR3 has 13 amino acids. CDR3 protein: CAIVGDSSYEQYF. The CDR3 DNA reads TGTGCCATCGTTGGGGACAGTTCCTACGAGCAGTACTTC.

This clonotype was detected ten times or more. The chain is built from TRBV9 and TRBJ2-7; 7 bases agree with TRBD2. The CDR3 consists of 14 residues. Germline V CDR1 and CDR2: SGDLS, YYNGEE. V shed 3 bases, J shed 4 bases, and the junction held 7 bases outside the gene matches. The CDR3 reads CASSAEDGRYEQYF. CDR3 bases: TGTGCCAGCAGCGCGGAGGACGGGAGGTACGAGCAGTACTTC.

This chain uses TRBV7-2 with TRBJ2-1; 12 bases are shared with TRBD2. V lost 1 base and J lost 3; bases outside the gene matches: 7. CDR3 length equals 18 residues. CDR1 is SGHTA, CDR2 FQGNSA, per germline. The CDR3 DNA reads TGTGCCAGCAGCTTAGTGCCTCCGGGACTAGCGGGCTACAATGAGCAGTTCTTC. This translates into CASSLVPPGLAGYNEQFF.

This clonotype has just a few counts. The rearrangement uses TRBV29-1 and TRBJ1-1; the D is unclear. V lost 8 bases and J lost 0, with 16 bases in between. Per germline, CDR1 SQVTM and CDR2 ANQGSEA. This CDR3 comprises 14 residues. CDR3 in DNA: TGCAGCTTAAAGAGGGCCCAGCTGAACACTGAAGCTTTCTTT. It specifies CSLKRAQLNTEAFF.

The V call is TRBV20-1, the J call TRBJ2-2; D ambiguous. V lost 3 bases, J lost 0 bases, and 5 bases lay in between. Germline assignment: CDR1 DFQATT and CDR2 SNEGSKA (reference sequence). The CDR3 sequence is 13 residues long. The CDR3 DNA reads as TGCAGTGCTAGCGAGCCGAACACCGGGGAGCTGTTTTTT. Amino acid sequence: CSASEPNTGELFF.

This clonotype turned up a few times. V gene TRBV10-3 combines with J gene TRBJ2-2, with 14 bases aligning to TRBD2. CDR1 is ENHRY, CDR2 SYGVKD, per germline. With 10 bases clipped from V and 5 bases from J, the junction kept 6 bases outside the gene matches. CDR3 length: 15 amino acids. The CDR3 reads CATKTSGRATGELFF. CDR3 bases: TGTGCCACCAAGACTAGCGGGAGGGCAACCGGGGAGCTGTTTTTT.